What follows are 27 T cell receptor beta chains derived from one specimen sequenced in a study of tumor-infiltrating lymphocytes in primary liver carcinoma. TCR beta cDNA came from roughly 0.45 ug total RNA, primed with a constant-region primer. Investigators got TCR beta libraries out of three nested multiplex PCR rounds, done with slightly modified ARM-PCR. Two initial PCR rounds of 10 to 11 cycles each paired TRBV1-TRBV30 forward primers with a C-beta reverse primer. TCRdb used MiXCR to reprocess the multiplex PCR reads, holding one entry per CDR3 protein. The table shows approximately 80,000 distinct CDR3 sequences, with roughly two thirds occurring only once. The study co-extracted DNA and RNA from 20-30 mg of unsorted bulk tissue. Sequencing used tumor-adjacent normal liver tissue. The origin of the receptors is a man aged 40-49 years with primary liver carcinoma and hepatitis B virus infection.

Worth noting for this clonotype: Just one base apart from a much larger clone, this may be a read error. The chain recombines TRBV30 with TRBJ2-7, with 11 nucleotides matching TRBD2. V shed 2 bases and J 4 bases; nucleotides not matched to a gene: 4. CDR3 length: 14 residues. CDR1 GTSNPN and CDR2 SVGIG come from the germline V gene (reference sequence). CDR3 sequence reads: CAWSPRLAGYEQYF. CDR3 bases: TGTGCCTGGAGTCCGAGACTAGCGGGATACGAGCAGTACTTC.

Remarks on this clonotype: A much more abundant neighbour one base away suggests this may be a read error. The V and J genes are TRBV12-3 or TRBV12-4 and TRBJ2-5; D ambiguous. The length of the CDR3 is 13 residues. Here the CDR3 DNA reads TGTGACAGCAGTTTAATAGTGGGAGAGACCCAGTACTTC. This translates into CDSSLIVGETQYF.

In this sample, this clonotype turned up many times. Germline and junction disagree at one end, which may indicate a read error. V gene TRBV11-2 combines with J gene TRBJ2-7, with D possibly being TRBD2 (6 bases). The CDR3 runs to 13 residues. The germline CDR1 and CDR2 sequences are SGHAT and FQNNGV. The CDR3, as DNA: TGTGCCAGCACCTTAAGTGAGCGGGTCCAGCAGTACTTC. Its protein product is CASTLSERVQQYF.

This clonotype was detected once. This CDR3 is missing its conserved last phenylalanine or tryptophan, likely due to a read error. The DNA is omitted, as the CDR3 cannot be located on it reliably, and the CDR3 follows TCRdb's listing. The V gene is TRBV29-1, the J gene TRBJ2-5; TRBD1 reflects the table's D call only, with no check against the DNA. A total of 13 residues make up the CDR3, ends included. Germline V gene data show CDR1 as SQVTM and CDR2 as ANQGSEA. The CDR3 spells CGVEGTPKETQHL.

A word on this clonotype: The CDR3 ends on some other residue instead of the conserved phenylalanine or tryptophan, so this is likely a read error. The V and J genes are TRBV10-3 and TRBJ2-1; 7 bases fit TRBD1. The CDR3 totals 13 residues. Germline CDR1 is ENHRY and CDR2 is SYGVKD. J gave up 12 bases and V 6 bases, and 11 bases lay outside the gene matches. The CDR3 DNA sequence: TGTGCCATCAGCGGTGGACAGGTCGATGTGCAGTTCCTC. Amino acids: CAISGGQVDVQFL.

In this sample, this clonotype turned up once. The junction departs from the called germline gene at one end, perhaps through a read error. DNA for the CDR3: TGCGCCAGTAGCCAAGAACGGGCGGGAGGATACGAGCAGTGCTTC. Amino acids: CASSQERAGGYEQCF. The genes are TRBV4-3 and TRBJ2-7, with 8 bases fitting TRBD2. Germline V gene lookup returns CDR1 LGHNA and CDR2 YSLEER. The CDR3 is 15 residues long.

About this clonotype: It may be a read error: a sequence one base away is much more abundant. The chain combines TRBV30 with TRBJ1-1, with a weak D call TRBD1 (5 bases). This CDR3 has 14 residues. Germline CDR1 reads GTSNPN; CDR2 reads SVGIG (reference sequence). The CDR3 sequence is CAWSVSGPNTETFF. CDR3 DNA sequence: TGTGCCTGGAGCGTATCGGGGCCGAACACTGAAACTTTCTTT.

Notes on this clonotype: A read error is possible here, since a much larger clone lies one base away. The chain joins TRBV5-1 to TRBJ2-1, with D possibly TRBD1 on 5 matching bases. CDR1 and CDR2 (germline): SGHRS, YFSETQ. The CDR3 totals 14 residues. Trimming left V 0 bases short and J 6 bases short, with 10 bases between. The CDR3 DNA sequence: TGCGCCAGCAGCTTGGGACAGCCCGTCAATGAGCAGTTCTTC. Amino acid sequence: CASSLGQPVNEQFF.

Note on this clonotype: Compared with germline, one end of the junction differs, possibly owing to a read error. The V call is TRBV6-2 or TRBV6-3, the J call TRBJ2-4; D might be TRBD2 (6 bases). The germline gives CDR1 MNHEY, CDR2 SVGEGT. The CDR3 is 14 residues long. CDR3 region: CASSLELARNIQCF. The CDR3 coding sequence is TGTGCCAGCAGTTTGGAACTAGCCAGAAACATTCAGTGCTTC.

Remarks on this clonotype: Mismatch with germline at one junction end may stem from a read error. CDR3 residues: CASSQDFITDRRLSSGANVLTF. The CDR3 nucleotides read TGTGCCAGTAGCCAAGATTTTATAACAGACAGGCGCCTGAGCTCTGGGGCCAACGTCCTGACTTTC. V is TRBV4-2 and J is TRBJ2-6, with D possibly being TRBD1 (6 bases). Germline-derived CDR1 and CDR2 are LGHNA and YNFKEQ. This CDR3 has 22 amino acids.

This clonotype was detected once. Likely a read error: the CDR3 ends without its conserved phenylalanine or tryptophan. This chain uses TRBV29-1 with TRBJ2-1; 7 positions agree with TRBD1. From germline, CDR1 is SQVTM and CDR2 ANQGSEA. The CDR3 covers 15 residues. CDR3 nucleotides: TGCGGCGTTGAAGGGGGCACAGGCTCATACAATGAGCAGTTCTTA. Protein sequence: CGVEGGTGSYNEQFL.

A word on this clonotype: An end of the junction does not agree with germline; a read error may underlie this. This sequence joins TRBV12-3 or TRBV12-4 and TRBJ2-2, with a weak D call TRBD2 (6 bases). The CDR3 has 16 residues. Here the CDR3 DNA reads TGTGCTAGCAGACCCTTAGAGGGAGCGGGCGCCGGGGAGCTGTTTTTT. Protein sequence: CASRPLEGAGAGELFF.

Note on this clonotype: This CDR3 fails to terminate in the conserved phenylalanine or tryptophan, so it likely reflects a read error. V gene TRBV11-2 combines with J gene TRBJ2-5; the D gene is possibly TRBD2 (5 bases). This CDR3 spans 18 amino acids. Germline V gives CDR1 SGHAT, CDR2 FQNNGV. CDR3: CASSLARLVLGKNETQYS. In nucleotides, the CDR3 is TGTGCCAGCAGTTTAGCGAGGCTAGTCCTGGGAAAAAACGAGACCCAGTACTCC.

Remarks on this clonotype: The conserved phenylalanine or tryptophan is not found at the CDR3 terminus, so this likely reflects a read error. The chain has TRBV7-9 and TRBJ2-2; no reliable D call. This CDR3 contains 13 residues. Germline V lookup: CDR1 SEHNR, CDR2 FQNEAQ (reference sequence). Here the CDR3 DNA reads TGTGCCAGCAGCTCCGAGATCACCAGGGAGCTGTTTCTT. It encodes CASSSEITRELFL.

This rearrangement joins TRBV6-2 or TRBV6-3 to TRBJ2-1, with D unclear. CDR1 is MNHEY, CDR2 SVGEGT, per germline. Trimming left V 6 bases short and J 7 bases short, with 25 bases between. The CDR3 has 17 amino acids. The CDR3 sequence: CASSCSAGKPDGNEQFF. The CDR3 nucleotides are TGTGCCAGCAGCTGCTCGGCCGGCAAGCCGGACGGGAATGAGCAGTTCTTC.

With regard to this clonotype: The conserved final phenylalanine or tryptophan is absent from the CDR3, which likely points to a read error. V and J are TRBV4-2 and TRBJ2-7; the D is unclear. This CDR3 contains 14 residues. Germline lookup yields CDR1 LGHNA and CDR2 YNFKEQ. The chain's CDR3 is CASTEGLSSYDQYI. DNA of the CDR3: TGTGCCAGCACGGAAGGCTTGAGTTCCTACGACCAGTACATC.

This clonotype was detected only a few times. The junction shows a germline mismatch at one end, possibly a read error. V and J are TRBV5-4 and TRBJ2-1, with 9 bases matching TRBD1. Germline loops: CDR1 SGHNT, CDR2 YYREEE (reference sequence). The CDR3 is 13 residues long. CDR3 in amino acids: CAGNRDREFEQSF. In DNA, the CDR3 is TGTGCCGGCAACCGGGACAGGGAATTTGAGCAGTCCTTC.

With respect to this clonotype: Without the conserved terminal phenylalanine or tryptophan, this CDR3 likely stems from a read error. This CDR3 reads CASSLGLAGAYEQFI. CDR3 nucleotides: TGCGCCAGCAGCTTGGGACTAGCGGGAGCCTACGAGCAGTTCATC. The V call is TRBV5-1, the J call TRBJ2-7, with 12 bases that match TRBD2. The J call may be faulty, since TRBJ2-1 better matches the DNA end. This CDR3 contains 15 residues. CDR1 and CDR2 (germline): SGHRS, YFSETQ.

Remarks on this clonotype: Compared with germline, one end of the junction differs, possibly owing to a read error. The chain combines TRBV7-6 with TRBJ2-1; 7 nucleotides match TRBD2. Germline CDR1 and CDR2: SGHVS and FNYEAQ. The CDR3 runs to 16 residues. The CDR3 bases are TGTGCCATCAGCAGGTTAGTGGGAGGGACTATCCATGAGCAGTTCTTC. Translating it yields CAISRLVGGTIHEQFF.

This clonotype was seen only a few times. Since the CDR3 does not end with the conserved phenylalanine or tryptophan, this likely comes from a read error. This chain links TRBV11-2 with TRBJ2-7; D is perhaps TRBD1 (6 bases). Trimming took 3 bases from V and 5 from J, leaving 14 bases between them. Germline CDR1 and CDR2: SGHAT and FQNNGV. The CDR3 length is 14 residues. The CDR3 sequence is CASSFTLTGNEQYP. CDR3 DNA: TGTGCCAGCAGCTTTACACTCACAGGGAACGAGCAGTACCCC.

To note about this clonotype: Being one base from a much bigger clone, this may be a read error. This rearrangement joins TRBV6-2 or TRBV6-3 to TRBJ1-5, with D maybe TRBD1 (6 bases). The germline V and J ends were trimmed by 4 bases and 6 bases, with 13 bases remaining between them. Germline V gene sequence: CDR1 MNHEY, CDR2 SVGEGT. This CDR3 comprises 14 residues. The CDR3 DNA sequence: TGTGCCAGCAGTTCCCACAGGGTGGGTCAGCCCCAGCATTTT. It translates to CASSSHRVGQPQHF.

Turning to this clonotype: This could be a read error, since a much larger clone is one nucleotide away. J is TRBJ2-1 and V is TRBV30, with 10 bases identical to TRBD2. Germline CDR1 and CDR2: GTSNPN and SVGIG (reference sequence). The CDR3 contains 17 residues. The CDR3 is CVWIGPGLAESYNEQFF. In nucleotides, the CDR3 is TGTGTCTGGATAGGTCCTGGACTAGCGGAATCCTACAATGAGCAGTTCTTC. The variable domain in full, with the rest retrieved from reference TRBV30 and TRBJ2-1, is SQTIHQWPATLVQPVGSPLSLECTVEGTSNPNLYWYRQAAGRGLQLLFYSVGIGQISSEVPQNLSASRPQDRQFILSSKKLLLSDSGFYLCVWIGPGLAESYNEQFFGPGTRLTVL.

As concerns this clonotype: A read error may be the cause here, since a much bigger clone is one base away. J is TRBJ1-4 and V is TRBV7-9; D unclear. The V gene's germline CDR1 is SEHNR and CDR2 FQNEAQ (reference sequence). This CDR3 comprises 16 residues. The DNA for the CDR3 is TGTGCCAACAGCTCTGGAACAGCTTTTCGGGATGAAAAACTGTTTTTT. This gives the protein CANSSGTAFRDEKLFF.

As concerns this clonotype: Its ends do not fully match the called genes, so a read error is possible. CDR3 sequence: CVSSLAPLAGMNEQFF. CDR3 DNA: TGTGTCAGCAGCTTAGCGCCCCTAGCGGGTATGAATGAGCAGTTCTTC. This chain connects TRBV11-2 to TRBJ2-1; 8 bases agree with TRBD2. Germline V gives CDR1 SGHAT, CDR2 FQNNGV. This CDR3 is built from 16 residues.

This clonotype was detected once. CDR3 in DNA: TGTACCAACAGCCAGGAGCCGGGACTTAGCAATCAGCCCCAGCATTTT. It encodes CTNSQEPGLSNQPQHF. V usage is TRBV4-2 and J usage is TRBJ1-5, with D tentatively TRBD1 (5 bases). The CDR3 is 16 amino acids. The germline CDR1 and CDR2 sequences are LGHNA and YNFKEQ.

This clonotype was counted a few times. A much larger clone differs from this one at a single base, so this may be a read error. The rearrangement joins TRBV6-2 or TRBV6-3 to TRBJ1-1, with TRBD1 identical over 8 bases. The CDR3 covers 17 residues. Germline assignment: CDR1 MNHEY and CDR2 SVGEGT. CDR3 DNA: TGTGCCTGCAGTTACGTCACAGGGGGGCCCATGAACACTGAAGCTTTCTTT. It codes for CACSYVTGGPMNTEAFF.

Worth noting for this clonotype: One junction end does not reproduce the germline sequence, and a read error may be involved. The V call is TRBV7-9, the J call TRBJ1-1; tentative D call: TRBD1 (6 bases). CDR1 is SEHNR, CDR2 FQNEAQ, per germline (reference sequence). This CDR3 is 15 amino acids long. The CDR3: CANSTRTASNTGAFF. CDR3 nucleotide sequence: TGTGCCAACAGCACCCGGACAGCTTCGAACACTGGAGCTTTCTTT.